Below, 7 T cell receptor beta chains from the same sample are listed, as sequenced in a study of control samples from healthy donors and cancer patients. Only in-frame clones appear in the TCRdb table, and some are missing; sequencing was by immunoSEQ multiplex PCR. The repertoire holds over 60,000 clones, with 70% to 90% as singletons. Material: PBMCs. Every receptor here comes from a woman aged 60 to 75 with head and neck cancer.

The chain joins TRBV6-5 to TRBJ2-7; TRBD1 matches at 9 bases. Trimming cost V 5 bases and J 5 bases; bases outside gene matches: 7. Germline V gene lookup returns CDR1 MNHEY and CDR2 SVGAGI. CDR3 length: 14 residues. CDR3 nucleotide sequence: TGTGCCAGCAGTCGGGGACAGGGTACCAACGAGCAGTACTTC. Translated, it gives CASSRGQGTNEQYF.

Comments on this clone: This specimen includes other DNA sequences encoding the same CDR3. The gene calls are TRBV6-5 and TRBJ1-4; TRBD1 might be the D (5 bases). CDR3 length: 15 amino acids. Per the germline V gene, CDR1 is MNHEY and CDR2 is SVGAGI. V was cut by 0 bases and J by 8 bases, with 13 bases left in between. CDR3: CASSYSGGLKEKLFF. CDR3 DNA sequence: TGTGCCAGCAGTTACTCCGGGGGACTGAAGGAAAAACTGTTTTTT.

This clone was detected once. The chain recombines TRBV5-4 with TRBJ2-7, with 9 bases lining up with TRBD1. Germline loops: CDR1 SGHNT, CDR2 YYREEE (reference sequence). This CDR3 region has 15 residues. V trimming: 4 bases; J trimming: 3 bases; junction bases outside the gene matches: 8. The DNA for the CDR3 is TGTGCCAGCAGCCCCCCGGGACAGGGATTCTACGAGCAGTACTTC. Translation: CASSPPGQGFYEQYF.

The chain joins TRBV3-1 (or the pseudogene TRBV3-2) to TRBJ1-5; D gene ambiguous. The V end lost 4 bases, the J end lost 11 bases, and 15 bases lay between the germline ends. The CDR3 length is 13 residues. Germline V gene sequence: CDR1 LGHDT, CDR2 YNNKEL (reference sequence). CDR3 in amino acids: CASSPSGSRAQHF. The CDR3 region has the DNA TGTGCCAGCAGCCCCTCCGGGAGTAGGGCCCAGCATTTT.

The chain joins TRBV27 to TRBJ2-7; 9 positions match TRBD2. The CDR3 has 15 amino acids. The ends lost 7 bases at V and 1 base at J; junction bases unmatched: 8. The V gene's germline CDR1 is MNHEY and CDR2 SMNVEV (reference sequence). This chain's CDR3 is CASKELAGKSYEQYF. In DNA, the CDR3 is TGTGCCAGCAAAGAGCTAGCGGGGAAATCCTACGAGCAGTACTTC.

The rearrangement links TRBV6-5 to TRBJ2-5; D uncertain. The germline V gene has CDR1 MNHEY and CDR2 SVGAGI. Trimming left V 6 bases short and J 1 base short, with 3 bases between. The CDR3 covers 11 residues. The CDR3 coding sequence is TGTGCCAGCAGGAGCCAAGAGACCCAGTACTTC. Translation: CASRSQETQYF.

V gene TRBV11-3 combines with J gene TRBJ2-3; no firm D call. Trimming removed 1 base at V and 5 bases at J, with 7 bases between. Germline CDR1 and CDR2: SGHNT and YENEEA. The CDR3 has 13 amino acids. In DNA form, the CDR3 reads TGTGCCAGCAGCTTAGGGTTGGTAGATACGCAGTATTTT. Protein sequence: CASSLGLVDTQYF.